This T cell receptor beta chain stems from a study of CD8+ T cells in alopecia areata. Across the whole study: Tofacitinib administration to treated patients was oral, at 5 to 10 mg twice daily. The study's findings and limits: Elevated clonality characterized lesional scalp relative to normal scalp, particularly in alopecia totalis/universalis. Tissue-resident alphabeta T cells belonging to normal skin likewise get sequenced within scalp specimens.

Worth noting for this clone: The antigen is unknown.

Extracted RNA was reverse transcribed into cDNA, the sequencing template. TCRdb's copy holds only in-frame clones and misses some; the assay was immunoSEQ multiplex PCR. The data contain 150,000 or so clones, roughly 44% of them seen just once; the ten biggest clones take up approximately 6.8%. Looked up from germline, CDR1 is SQVTM and CDR2 is ANQGSEA. There are 12 residues in the CDR3. V shed 7 bases and J shed 7 bases, with 17 bases lying between them. The sequence was obtained from a human donor with alopecia areata. This chain connects TRBV29-1 to TRBJ2-7; D could derive from TRBD1 or TRBD2 (5 bases each). What was sequenced was CD4+ T cells sorted from blood. CDR3 loop: CSAGQMGPEQYF. In DNA, the CDR3 is TGCAGCGCCGGACAAATGGGACCGGAGCAGTACTTC.